The 24 T cell receptor beta chains below were found in one sample sequenced in a study of blood T cell repertoires in COVID-19. Clones were sequenced by immunoSEQ multiplex PCR, and TCRdb holds only the in-frame ones, with some missing. The data hold 65,000 or so clones, with around 75% observed a single time. Sequencing was performed on peripheral blood. The receptors shown here come from a human donor in a cohort sampled during active COVID-19.

V is TRBV9 and J is TRBJ2-7; 8 positions agree with TRBD1. Germline V gene data show CDR1 as SGDLS and CDR2 as YYNGEE. With V trimmed by 3 bases and J by 2 bases, 7 bases remained unmatched. The CDR3 is made up of 15 amino acids. CDR3 DNA sequence: TGTGCCAGCAGCGCAGGGGGCAGTTTCACCTACGAGCAGTACTTC. It is translated as CASSAGGSFTYEQYF.

The CDR3 nucleotides read TGTGCCAGCAGCCGGGACTTAGCTGGTGAGCAGTTCTTC. This encodes CASSRDLAGEQFF. The genes are TRBV14 and TRBJ2-1, with D perhaps TRBD2 (6 bases). The CDR3 totals 13 residues. CDR1 is SGHDN and CDR2 is FVKESK in the germline V gene. V shed 4 bases and J shed 9 bases, with 13 bases lying between them.

This chain's CDR3 is CASREVSYTEAFF. DNA of the CDR3: TGTGCCAGCAGGGAGGTCTCGTACACTGAAGCTTTCTTT. The J gene is TRBJ1-1, the V gene TRBV6-5; no reliable D call. V shed 6 bases and J shed 3 bases, with 11 bases lying between them. In germline, CDR1 is MNHEY, CDR2 SVGAGI. The CDR3 totals 13 residues.

This clone was seen once. This chain links TRBV7-9 with TRBJ1-4, with a tentative D call TRBD1 (6 bases). The CDR3 loop spans 15 amino acids. Trimming pared 7 bases from V and 3 bases from J, leaving 15 bases between. Looked up from germline, CDR1 is SEHNR and CDR2 is FQNEAQ (reference sequence). The DNA of the CDR3 is TGTGCCAGCATCGACTCAGGGGCAGCTAATGAAAAACTGTTTTTT. Translation gives CASIDSGAANEKLFF.

In its sample, this clone was seen once. The chain employs TRBV6-5 and TRBJ1-2; D is possibly TRBD1 (5 bases). Trimming pared 2 bases from V and 3 bases from J, leaving 10 bases between. CDR1 MNHEY and CDR2 SVGAGI come from the germline V gene. CDR3 size: 14 residues. CDR3 protein: CASSYGALDYGYTF. Here the CDR3 DNA reads TGTGCCAGCAGTTACGGGGCTCTCGACTATGGCTACACCTTC.

This chain joins TRBV7-9 and TRBJ1-2; 9 nucleotides align to TRBD1. CDR3 length equals 15 residues. Germline CDR1 reads SEHNR; CDR2 reads FQNEAQ (reference sequence). V lost 4 bases, J lost 3 bases, and 6 bases stayed unmatched. Written as DNA, the CDR3 is TGTGCCAGCAGCTCTTCCGGGACAGGGTACTATGGCTACACCTTC. Translating gives CASSSSGTGYYGYTF. The complete variable domain, with remaining parts taken from reference TRBV7-9 and TRBJ1-2, reads DTGVSQNPRHKITKRGQNVTFRCDPISEHNRLYWYRQTLGQGPEFLTYFQNEAQLEKSRLLSDRFSAERPKGSFSTLEIQRTEQGDSAMYLCASSSSGTGYYGYTFGSGTRLTVV.

The chain recombines TRBV18 with TRBJ2-7; 14 bases are a match to TRBD2. CDR1 and CDR2 (germline): KGHSH, LQKENI. V was clipped by 6 bases and J by 5 bases; unmatched bases: 9. CDR3 size: 16 residues. The CDR3 protein is CASSRWGLAGEDEQYF. DNA for the CDR3: TGTGCCAGCTCTCGTTGGGGACTAGCGGGAGAAGACGAGCAGTACTTC.

In its sample, this clone was seen once. The V and J genes are TRBV10-2 and TRBJ2-7; 12 nucleotides match TRBD2. This CDR3 contains 14 residues. The germline CDR1 and CDR2 sequences are WSHSY and SAAADI. J gave up 3 bases and V 6 bases, and 3 bases lay outside the gene matches. This CDR3 is CASRRTSGVYEQYF. CDR3 DNA sequence: TGCGCCAGCAGGAGGACTAGCGGGGTCTACGAGCAGTACTTC.

The chain has TRBV7-3 and TRBJ2-2, with D unclear. V lost 4 bases to trimming and J lost 6 bases, with 6 bases between them. Germline CDR1 reads SGHTA; CDR2 reads FQGTGA. There are 12 residues in the CDR3. For the CDR3, the DNA is TGTGCCAGCAGCTCCCTAGCCGGGGAGCTGTTTTTT. The encoded protein is CASSSLAGELFF.

The genes are TRBV5-4 and TRBJ2-5, with 9 bases lining up with TRBD1. This CDR3 region has 16 residues. Losses at the gene ends were 4 bases for V and 5 bases for J; bases not matched to a gene: 12. Germline CDR1 reads SGHNT; CDR2 reads YYREEE (reference sequence). The CDR3 nucleotides are TGTGCCAGCAGCCCACCTGGGACAGGGAGTAAGGAGACCCAGTACTTC. Encoded protein: CASSPPGTGSKETQYF.

The chain combines TRBV2 with TRBJ2-1; 9 bases are a match to TRBD2. J lost 9 bases, V lost 6 bases, and 12 bases had no gene match. Germline loops: CDR1 SNHLY, CDR2 FYNNEI. CDR3 length equals 15 residues. The CDR3 DNA is TGTGCCAGCAGCGAGGGTGCGGGAGGGCCCCCTGAGCAGTTCTTC. This encodes CASSEGAGGPPEQFF.

The chain is built from TRBV5-1 and TRBJ2-1; 12 nucleotides match TRBD2. This CDR3 is built from 15 residues. Germline lookup yields CDR1 SGHRS and CDR2 YFSETQ. V shed 4 bases, J shed 8 bases, and the junction held 7 bases outside the gene matches. The CDR3: CASSLTSGGPYEQFF. The CDR3 DNA reads as TGCGCCAGCAGCCTTACTAGCGGGGGGCCCTATGAGCAGTTCTTC.

The genes are TRBV5-1 and TRBJ1-1; perhaps TRBD1 as D (5 bases). The germline V gene has CDR1 SGHRS and CDR2 YFSETQ. The CDR3 sequence is 16 residues long. V was trimmed by 4 bases and J by 5 bases, leaving 21 bases between them. The CDR3 DNA reads as TGCGCCAGCAGCGCTTCCCCCGGGATGCGGGGGACTGAAGCTTTCTTT. Translation: CASSASPGMRGTEAFF.

This chain uses TRBV20-1 with TRBJ1-4, with TRBD1 matching 7 bases. The ends lost 3 bases at V and 8 bases at J; junction bases unmatched: 6. The CDR3 runs to 13 residues. Germline CDR1 and CDR2: DFQATT and SNEGSKA (reference sequence). CDR3 residues: CSASDRVREKLFF. DNA of the CDR3: TGCAGTGCTAGTGACAGGGTCCGGGAAAAACTGTTTTTT.

This chain links TRBV9 with TRBJ2-5; TRBD1 matches 8 bases. In germline, CDR1 is SGDLS, CDR2 YYNGEE. This CDR3 spans 15 amino acids. Trimming took 0 bases from V and 2 from J; bases not matched to a gene: 3. The CDR3 DNA follows: TGTGCCAGCAGCGTAGTACAGGGGGGTCAAGAGACCCAGTACTTC. Amino acid sequence: CASSVVQGGQETQYF. Variable domain in full (rest from reference TRBV9 and TRBJ2-5): DSGVTQTPKHLITATGQRVTLRCSPRSGDLSVYWYQQSLDQGLQFLIQYYNGEERAKGNILERFSAQQFPDLHSELNLSSLELGDSALYFCASSVVQGGQETQYFGPGTRLLVL.

The gene calls are TRBV27 and TRBJ1-3; D not certain. The CDR3 extends over 18 amino acids. The V gene lost 8 bases and the J gene lost 0 bases, with 23 bases spanning the gap. CDR1 is MNHEY, CDR2 SMNVEV, per germline (reference sequence). As DNA, the CDR3 is TGTGCCAGCTCTCCTCGAGGGTGGCGACTTGACTCTGGAAACACCATATATTTT. Encoded protein: CASSPRGWRLDSGNTIYF.

CDR3 residues: CASSRGQPQETQYF. The CDR3, as DNA: TGTGCCAGCAGCCGCGGACAGCCCCAAGAGACCCAGTACTTC. The V call is TRBV11-1, the J call TRBJ2-5; D perhaps matches TRBD1 (6 bases). The CDR3 has 14 amino acids. Looked up from germline, CDR1 is SGHAT and CDR2 is FQDESV (reference sequence). Between the trimmed V and J ends, which lost 5 bases and 1 base, there was a span of 11 bases.

This chain connects TRBV13 to TRBJ2-2, with D perhaps matching TRBD1 (9 bases). CDR3 length equals 18 residues. The V gene lost 7 bases and the J gene lost 6 bases, with 27 bases spanning the gap. Germline values: CDR1 PRHDT, CDR2 FYEKMQ (reference sequence). The CDR3 protein is CASTLSGTGFLGSGELFF. The CDR3 nucleotides are TGTGCCAGCACCCTTAGCGGGACAGGGTTTTTAGGTTCCGGGGAGCTGTTTTTT.

The chain links TRBV19 to TRBJ2-2; TRBD1 is a possible D gene (6 bases). The CDR3 length is 13 residues. V gave up 7 bases and J gave up 4 bases, with 10 bases separating them. Germline CDR1 LNHDA, CDR2 SQIVND (reference sequence). The CDR3 loop reads CASMWTATGELFF. The CDR3 DNA follows: TGTGCCAGTATGTGGACAGCCACCGGGGAGCTGTTTTTT. The complete variable domain, with remaining parts taken from reference TRBV19 and TRBJ2-2, reads DGGITQSPKYLFRKEGQNVTLSCEQNLNHDAMYWYRQDPGQGLRLIYYSQIVNDFQKGDIAEGYSVSREKKESFPLTVTSAQKNPTAFYLCASMWTATGELFFGEGSRLTVL.

The chain carries TRBV3-1 (or the pseudogene TRBV3-2) and TRBJ2-2, with 10 bases lining up with TRBD2. Germline lookup yields CDR1 LGHDT and CDR2 YNNKEL (reference sequence). V gave up 4 bases and J gave up 4 bases; unmatched junction bases: 9. This CDR3 region has 17 residues. The CDR3: CASSRRLAGVVTGELFF. CDR3 coding DNA: TGTGCCAGCAGCCGACGCCTAGCGGGAGTGGTCACCGGGGAGCTGTTTTTT.

This clone came up once. Its ends do not fully match the called genes, so a read error is possible. The CDR3 DNA reads TGTGCTAGCAGCCCCGGCCCCCCGGGGGGAAACTACGAGCAGTACTTC. Residues: CASSPGPPGGNYEQYF. The rearrangement links TRBV7-7 to TRBJ2-7; 7 bases agree with TRBD2. Germline-derived CDR1 and CDR2 are SSHAT and FNYEAQ (reference sequence). This CDR3 comprises 16 residues.

The table lists this clone with a few counts. This chain joins TRBV2 and TRBJ1-1; D remains ambiguous. V was shortened by 1 base and J by 2 bases, with 8 bases between the two germline ends. CDR1 is SNHLY and CDR2 is FYNNEI in the germline V gene. The CDR3 has 14 amino acids. CDR3 DNA sequence: TGTGCCAGCAGTGAAGGTAGCCTAAACACTGAAGCTTTCTTT. This sequence encodes CASSEGSLNTEAFF.

The chain is built from TRBV5-4 and TRBJ2-5; D may be TRBD2 (5 bases). The CDR3 contains 15 residues. V was cut by 2 bases and J by 4 bases, with 15 bases left in between. Looked up from germline, CDR1 is SGHNT and CDR2 is YYREEE (reference sequence). CDR3 nucleotide sequence: TGTGCCAGCAGCTTAACTGTCATGGACTCAGAGACCCAGTACTTC. The encoded protein is CASSLTVMDSETQYF.

The J gene is TRBJ1-1, the V gene TRBV16, with unresolved D. Trimming took off 2 bases at V and 10 bases at J, with 14 bases between the two ends. The CDR3 has 13 residues. The germline gives CDR1 KGHSY, CDR2 FQNENV. The CDR3 nucleotides are TGTGCCAGCAGCCAACAAATCTTAACGGGAGCTTTCTTT. Encoded protein: CASSQQILTGAFF.